This T cell receptor (beta chain) was captured by sequencing in a study of control samples from healthy donors and cancer patients. Unmatched junction bases numbered 12, after V lost 3 bases and J lost 7 bases. Germline V gene lookup returns CDR1 MNHEY and CDR2 SMNVEV (reference sequence). CDR3 length: 17 amino acids. Some clones are missing from TCRdb's copy, which holds only in-frame ones; the method was immunoSEQ multiplex PCR. The data show 150,000 or so clones, with roughly 94% seen just once and under 8.5% held by the top ten. Sequenced: blood. The gene calls are TRBV27 and TRBJ2-2; TRBD2 matches at 9 bases. The sequence derives from a woman between 40 and 50 years old in good health. The DNA for the CDR3 is TGTGCCAGCAGTTTGAGTCGGCGGGGGGGTGAGGACGGGGAGCTGTTTTTT. Amino acid sequence: CASSLSRRGGEDGELFF.